This TCR beta chain was identified in a study of blood T cells in healthy people across ages. This clonotype appeared a few times. A much larger clone differs from this one at a single base, so this may be a read error. It was with a sample-barcoded 5' primer and a J-beta primer mix that a second PCR of roughly 7 to 12 cycles was run. TCRdb ran MiXCR on the 5' RACE reads and lists one entry per CDR3 protein. The table lists hundreds of thousands of distinct CDR3 sequences, under 30% of them singletons. Germline V lookup: CDR1 SEHNR, CDR2 FQNEAQ (reference sequence). CDR3 length: 16 residues. This sequence originates from a woman older than 75 in good health. The chain couples TRBV7-9 to TRBJ2-1, with D perhaps matching TRBD1 (6 bases). The J call may be mistaken, given a closer DNA end match to TRBJ2-7. The sequenced material came from blood. In DNA, the CDR3 is TGTGCCAGCAGCATTACCGGGACATCCTCCTACAATGAGCAGTACTTC. This translates into CASSITGTSSYNEQYF.